Shown below are 20 T cell receptor beta chains from a single sample sequenced in a study of identical twins. TCRdb analysed the 5' RACE reads with MiXCR anew, one entry per CDR3 protein. Seen here are about 520,000 distinct CDR3 sequences, 22% observed once, and the top ten hold roughly 0.9%. The sample also formed part of further work on T cells expressing NK-cell markers.

The sequenced sample was CD4+ T cells sorted from blood. The receptors come from a woman between 18 and 29 years old in good health.

CDR3: CASCSTSQGETQYF. The CDR3 nucleotides are TGCGCCAGCTGCTCGACATCTCAAGGAGAGACCCAGTACTTC. This chain uses TRBV10-2 with TRBJ2-5; D unresolved. Trimming pared 8 bases from V and 4 bases from J, leaving 17 bases between. There are 14 residues in the CDR3. From germline, CDR1 is WSHSY and CDR2 SAAADI.

This clonotype was observed at least ten times. The genes are TRBV27 and TRBJ1-1; possible D gene TRBD1, 6 bases. The germline gives CDR1 MNHEY, CDR2 SMNVEV (reference sequence). Trimming removed 3 bases at V and 5 bases at J, with 13 bases between. This CDR3 is built from 14 residues. DNA for the CDR3: TGTGCCAGCAGTTTCCGGGGGGCTGGTACTGAAGCTTTCTTT. It translates to CASSFRGAGTEAFF.

V gene TRBV6-4 combines with J gene TRBJ2-3, with TRBD2 matching over 8 bases. The CDR3 has 15 residues. Per germline, CDR1 MRHNA and CDR2 SNTAGT. V trimming: 9 bases; J trimming: 5 bases; junction bases outside the gene matches: 13. In nucleotides, the CDR3 is TGTGCCAGATTTTTAGCGGGGAATGGGGTAGATACGCAGTATTTT. This translates into CARFLAGNGVDTQYF.

The CDR3 is CASSPRWGNSGANVLTF. CDR3 in DNA: TGTGCCAGCAGTCCTAGGTGGGGAAACTCTGGGGCCAACGTCCTGACTTTC. The chain uses TRBV6-1 and TRBJ2-6; D gene ambiguous. Germline-derived CDR1 and CDR2 are MNHNS and SASEGT. CDR3 length: 17 residues. With 5 bases removed from V and 0 bases from J, the gap between germline ends came to 14 bases.

This clonotype was seen only a few times. This chain joins TRBV20-1 and TRBJ2-1; TRBD2 agrees at 10 bases. With 3 bases clipped from V and 8 bases from J, the junction kept 28 bases outside the gene matches. Germline values: CDR1 DFQATT, CDR2 SNEGSKA (reference sequence). CDR3 length: 21 residues. The CDR3 here is CSASGVFSVASGSQRHDEQFF. Written as DNA, the CDR3 is TGCAGTGCTAGCGGGGTATTTTCAGTGGCTAGCGGGAGCCAGCGGCATGATGAGCAGTTCTTC.

The rearrangement links TRBV12-3 or TRBV12-4 to TRBJ1-2; D call uncertain. The CDR3 length is 15 residues. V was cut by 3 bases and J by 3 bases, with 14 bases left in between. In DNA form, the CDR3 reads TGTGCCAGCAGTTTGATGTTGGCTTCCCACTATGGCTACACCTTC. It is translated as CASSLMLASHYGYTF.

Regarding this clonotype: This sequence may be a read error, since a much larger clone differs from it by one base. V is TRBV4-3 and J is TRBJ2-3, with a weak D call TRBD2 (6 bases). This CDR3 is built from 15 residues. Germline lookup yields CDR1 LGHNA and CDR2 YSLEER. The germline V and J ends were trimmed by 4 bases and 6 bases, with 17 bases remaining between them. Here the CDR3 DNA reads TGCGCCAGCAGCCCTAGCGTGAGAAAGGAGGATACGCAGTATTTT. Protein: CASSPSVRKEDTQYF.

The chain has TRBV12-3 or TRBV12-4 and TRBJ1-2; a weak D match, TRBD1 (6 bases). There are 13 residues in the CDR3. Trimming removed 2 bases from V and 5 bases from J, with 9 bases in between. CDR3 sequence: CASSLSTGYGYTF. The CDR3 coding sequence is TGTGCCAGCAGTTTATCCACAGGGTATGGCTACACCTTC.

In this sample, this clonotype turned up a few times. The gene calls are TRBV29-1 and TRBJ2-7; 7 nucleotides align to TRBD1. CDR3 size: 12 residues. In germline, CDR1 is SQVTM, CDR2 ANQGSEA. The J segment lost 5 bases and the V segment lost 6 bases, leaving 7 bases of the junction unmatched. The CDR3 nucleotides read TGCAGCGTCCAGACAGGGTTCCACGAGCAGTACTTC. It yields the protein CSVQTGFHEQYF.

The V call is TRBV5-1, the J call TRBJ2-1; 12 nucleotides line up with TRBD2. The CDR3 runs to 16 residues. V lost 2 bases and J lost 6; bases outside the gene matches: 6. From germline, CDR1 is SGHRS and CDR2 YFSETQ. CDR3 DNA: TGCGCCAGCAGCTTTTCGACTAGCGGGAGTGTCAATGAGCAGTTCTTC. Translating it yields CASSFSTSGSVNEQFF.

The chain combines TRBV6-1 with TRBJ1-5; D unresolved. Trimming pared 4 bases from V and 3 bases from J, leaving 7 bases between. The length of the CDR3 is 13 residues. Per the germline V gene, CDR1 is MNHNS and CDR2 is SASEGT. The CDR3 DNA sequence: TGTGCCAGCAGTGTGAGAGACAATCAGCCCCAGCATTTT. Its protein is CASSVRDNQPQHF.

This clonotype was seen a few times. The rearrangement links TRBV14 to TRBJ2-3; TRBD2 agrees at 10 bases. The germline CDR1 and CDR2 sequences are SGHDN and FVKESK. The J segment lost 0 bases and the V segment lost 1 base, leaving 7 bases of the junction unmatched. The CDR3 sequence is 18 residues long. The CDR3 reads CASSQGRLAGASTDTQYF. The CDR3 region has the DNA TGTGCCAGCAGCCAAGGCCGACTAGCGGGTGCTAGCACAGATACGCAGTATTTT.

This chain links TRBV5-1 with TRBJ2-5, with 8 bases that match TRBD1. This CDR3 region has 15 residues. Germline-derived CDR1 and CDR2 are SGHRS and YFSETQ. The trim removed 0 bases at V and 5 bases at J, leaving 6 bases unmatched. Here the CDR3 reads CASSLANRGRETQYF. CDR3 nucleotides: TGCGCCAGCAGCTTGGCCAACAGGGGGAGGGAGACCCAGTACTTC.

The chain links TRBV20-1 to TRBJ2-3; a weak D match, TRBD1 (6 bases). With 3 bases removed from V and 1 base from J, the gap between germline ends came to 11 bases. Germline V lookup: CDR1 DFQATT, CDR2 SNEGSKA (reference sequence). The CDR3 has 14 residues. The CDR3 nucleotides read TGCAGTGCTAGCAGGGGATGGGGCACAGATACGCAGTATTTT. Translating gives CSASRGWGTDTQYF.

J is TRBJ2-1 and V is TRBV12-3 or TRBV12-4; 9 bases are shared with TRBD1. This CDR3 has 15 amino acids. Trimming cost V 6 bases and J 7 bases; bases outside gene matches: 10. The CDR3 loop is CASSPGTGTVNEQFF. CDR3 coding DNA: TGTGCCAGCAGCCCCGGGACAGGGACAGTAAATGAGCAGTTCTTC.

The chain links TRBV20-1 to TRBJ2-1; no clear D. Trimming took 5 bases from V and 1 from J, leaving 9 bases between them. The CDR3 length is 13 residues. The germline V gene encodes CDR1 DFQATT and CDR2 SNEGSKA (reference sequence). The CDR3 DNA reads as TGCAGTGCTCTTGATCGATCCTACAATGAGCAGTTCTTC. The encoded protein is CSALDRSYNEQFF.

This chain links TRBV20-1 with TRBJ1-1; TRBD1 might be the D (6 bases). V lost 0 bases and J 5 bases, leaving 16 bases between the germline ends. Germline CDR1 reads DFQATT; CDR2 reads SNEGSKA (reference sequence). CDR3 length: 15 amino acids. CDR3 sequence: CSARDTGAGRTEAFF. The DNA of the CDR3 is TGCAGTGCTAGAGATACGGGGGCAGGGAGGACTGAAGCTTTCTTT.

In its sample, this clonotype was seen a few times. The gene calls are TRBV5-1 and TRBJ2-7; 8 bases match TRBD1. The J segment lost 2 bases and the V segment lost 2 bases, leaving 9 bases of the junction unmatched. Germline CDR1 reads SGHRS; CDR2 reads YFSETQ. CDR3 length: 16 residues. CDR3 in amino acids: CASSFDPGQVTYEQYF. The CDR3 nucleotides read TGCGCCAGCAGCTTCGACCCGGGACAGGTAACCTACGAGCAGTACTTC. The full variable domain, completed using reference TRBV5-1 and TRBJ2-7, is KAGVTQTPRYLIKTRGQQVTLSCSPISGHRSVSWYQQTPGQGLQFLFEYFSETQRNKGNFPGRFSGRQFSNSRSEMNVSTLELGDSALYLCASSFDPGQVTYEQYFGPGTRLTVT.

This clonotype was picked up a small number of times. J is TRBJ2-1 and V is TRBV7-9; D is unclear. The ends were cut back, 8 bases at V and 1 base at J, with 12 bases in the middle. The CDR3 sequence is 14 residues long. CDR1 is SEHNR, CDR2 FQNEAQ, per germline (reference sequence). In nucleotides, the CDR3 is TGTGCCAGCCTCGGAACGATATCCTACAATGAGCAGTTCTTC. As protein: CASLGTISYNEQFF.

As to this clonotype: In this CDR3 the conserved last residue, phenylalanine or tryptophan, is missing, so a read error is likely. CDR3 loop: CASSREDGELFS. As DNA, the CDR3 is TGTGCCAGCAGCCGAGAAGACGGGGAGCTGTTTTCT. V and J are TRBV3-1 and TRBJ2-2; D uncertain. This CDR3 comprises 12 residues. CDR1 is LGHDT, CDR2 YNNKEL, per germline (reference sequence). Trimming took off 4 bases at V and 7 bases at J, with 7 bases between the two ends.